The sequence of this TCR beta chain was determined in a study of blood T cell repertoires in COVID-19 (dated by TCRdb to about 2020). Context from the whole study: Collaborator samples came from the United States, Italy and Spain and covered acute and convalescent phases of COVID-19. Where available, HLA class I and class II types were obtained from metadata supplied by the sample provider rather than from assay-based typing. The dataset comprised deeply sampled blood TCRbeta repertoires from subjects exposed to, actively infected with, or recovered from COVID-19. The repertoires were released in a freely available public database meant as a resource for research on the immune response to SARS-CoV-2. Samples were obtained from the ongoing ImmuneRACE study (first 160 participants) and from over 1,000 subjects provided by 6 global collaborators. Sample metadata almost always included a de-identified subject ID, COVID-19 status, age in years and sex. The material from the prospective study consisted of cDNA or gDNA derived from T cells, B-cell-depleted T cells, or PBMCs. Beyond this particular receptor, the publication reports: The quantity of clinical and demographic metadata differed by source and by participant and was supplied without curation.

A remark on this clone: Its antigen specificity is not known. No quality values exist for individual bases; no much larger clone is one base distant.

The collaborating institutions used their own protocols to collect whole blood in K2EDTA tubes. For TCRbeta analysis, collaborators shipped samples as frozen whole blood, isolated PBMCs, or DNA extracted from either of those sample types. TCRbeta CDR3 regions were amplified from genomic DNA using the immunoSEQ Assay, a bias-controlled multiplex PCR. As for how the authors treated the data: The number of nucleated cells in each sample was estimated by amplification of reference gene primers within the assay. Sequence reads were collapsed and filtered to measure the absolute abundance of every unique TCRbeta CDR3 rearrangement. For each sample, productive Simpson clonality was calculated by taking the square root of Simpson's diversity index across productive rearrangements. The clones in this table, taken by TCRdb from immuneACCESS, are in-frame only. Not every clone is retained; where verified, under half of the shortfall comes from an unresolved V gene, and the cause of the rest is unknown. V and J calls and clone size are given by that table; D and trimming were obtained from the DNA. In all, the sample holds roughly 120,000 clones, and 85% to 90% of those were seen once. The ten largest clones represent more than 2% of the sample.

V was cut back by 4 bases and J by 8 bases, leaving a gap of 17 bases between them. The CDR1 and CDR2 encoded by the germline V gene are MNHEY and SVGEGT. There are 14 amino acids in the CDR3, from cysteine to phenylalanine inclusive. Only CDR3 DNA is held: 42 bases, read in frame from base 1. This receptor was obtained from a woman aged 45-65 years with acute or convalescent COVID-19. Sequenced sample: peripheral blood. The V gene is TRBV6-2 or TRBV6-3 and the J gene is TRBJ1-2; possibly the D gene is TRBD1, per 6 matching bases. The sequenced DNA: TGTGCCAGCAGTTCGATAGTACAGGGACACGGCTACACCTTC. It encodes CASSSIVQGHGYTF.